Each of the 9 T cell receptor beta chains below was sequenced from the same sample in a study of OX40 agonist ivuxolimab in advanced cancers. Only in-frame clones appear in the TCRdb table, and some are missing; sequencing was by immunoSEQ multiplex PCR. The sample carries more than 65,000 clones, more than 70% recorded once. The specimen comprised CD4+ or CD8+ T cells sorted from blood, sampled in a trial of the OX40 agonist ivuxolimab. The receptors shown here come from an adult with an advanced solid tumor such as melanoma, head and neck, liver or kidney cancer.

The CDR3 protein is CASSPRLAGLTGELFF. The CDR3 DNA is TGTGCCAGCAGCCCTAGACTAGCGGGACTCACCGGGGAGCTGTTTTTT. The V gene is TRBV14, the J gene TRBJ2-2, with TRBD2 matching over 11 bases. CDR1 SGHDN and CDR2 FVKESK come from the germline V gene. Trimming took 4 bases from V and 4 from J; bases not matched to a gene: 5. CDR3 length: 16 residues.

This chain joins TRBV6-4 and TRBJ2-1; perhaps TRBD2 as D (7 bases). From germline, CDR1 is MRHNA and CDR2 SNTAGT. This CDR3 is 14 amino acids long. V lost 10 bases, J lost 8 bases, and 21 bases lay in between. Here the CDR3 reads CATGGGGGADEQFF. The CDR3 DNA follows: TGTGCCACCGGTGGGGGCGGGGGAGCCGATGAGCAGTTCTTC.

This clone was picked up a small number of times. The chain joins TRBV27 to TRBJ2-1, with 11 bases matching TRBD2. The length of the CDR3 is 16 residues. CDR1 is MNHEY, CDR2 SMNVEV, per germline (reference sequence). With 3 bases clipped from V and 5 bases from J, the junction kept 6 bases outside the gene matches. CDR3 sequence reads: CASSFDSGRADNEQFF. The CDR3 DNA reads TGTGCCAGCAGTTTCGATAGCGGGAGGGCCGACAATGAGCAGTTCTTC.

This chain's CDR3 is CSVDRTAETQYF. CDR3 nucleotides: TGCAGCGTTGACAGGACAGCAGAGACCCAGTACTTC. The rearrangement joins TRBV29-1 to TRBJ2-5, with a tentative D call TRBD1 (6 bases). The CDR3 has 12 residues. The ends were cut back, 3 bases at V and 4 bases at J, with 9 bases in the middle. The germline V gene encodes CDR1 SQVTM and CDR2 ANQGSEA.

V is TRBV19 and J is TRBJ1-2; D is uncertain. The CDR3 totals 14 residues. Trimming took off 5 bases at V and 5 bases at J, with 15 bases between the two ends. The germline V gene encodes CDR1 LNHDA and CDR2 SQIVND (reference sequence). The CDR3 coding sequence is TGTGCCAGTAGTTGGGCGGCGGGCGGGTATGGCTACACCTTC. Its translation is CASSWAAGGYGYTF.

The gene calls are TRBV2 and TRBJ1-4, with 9 bases that match TRBD1. Germline V gene sequence: CDR1 SNHLY, CDR2 FYNNEI. The CDR3 contains 14 residues. Trimming cost V 4 bases and J 6 bases; bases outside gene matches: 3. The CDR3 DNA follows: TGTGCCAGCAGTGCTAGGACAGGGGATGAAAAACTGTTTTTT. Translation: CASSARTGDEKLFF.

The gene calls are TRBV5-5 and TRBJ1-5; D is possibly TRBD1 (5 bases). The CDR3 sequence is 15 residues long. V gave up 0 bases and J gave up 4 bases, with 11 bases separating them. Germline CDR1 and CDR2: SGHKS and YYEKEE (reference sequence). The CDR3 DNA is TGTGCCAGCAGCTTGGATGGGACGGGTAATCAGCCCCAGCATTTT. Its protein is CASSLDGTGNQPQHF.

This chain links TRBV28 with TRBJ1-2, with D tentatively TRBD1 (6 bases). The CDR3 is 15 residues long. The ends were cut back, 2 bases at V and 8 bases at J, with 18 bases in the middle. Per germline, CDR1 MDHEN and CDR2 SYDVKM. The chain's CDR3 is CASSLSLQGVGGYTF. CDR3 in DNA: TGTGCCAGCAGTTTAAGTCTACAGGGAGTAGGCGGCTACACCTTC.

The V gene is TRBV7-6, the J gene TRBJ2-7, with TRBD2 identical over 8 bases. Losses at the gene ends were 1 base for V and 2 bases for J; bases not matched to a gene: 4. The germline V gene encodes CDR1 SGHVS and CDR2 FNYEAQ. This CDR3 has 15 residues. The CDR3 nucleotides are TGTGCCAGCAGCTTAGAAGCGGGGGCCACCTACGAGCAGTACTTC. Translating it yields CASSLEAGATYEQYF.